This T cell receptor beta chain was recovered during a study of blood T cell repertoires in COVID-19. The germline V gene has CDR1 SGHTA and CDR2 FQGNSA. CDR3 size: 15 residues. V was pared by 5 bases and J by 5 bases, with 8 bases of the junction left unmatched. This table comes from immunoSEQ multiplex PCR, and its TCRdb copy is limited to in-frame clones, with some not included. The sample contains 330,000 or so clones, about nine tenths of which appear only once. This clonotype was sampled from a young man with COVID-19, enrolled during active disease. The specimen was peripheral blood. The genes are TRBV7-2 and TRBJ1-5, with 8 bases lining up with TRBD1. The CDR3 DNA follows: TGTGCCAGCAGCCCCCGGACAGGGTCTTATCAGCCCCAGCATTTT. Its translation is CASSPRTGSYQPQHF.